The present entry profiles one T cell receptor (beta chain) with its context. At one end, the junction sequence differs from germline, possibly due to a read error. Using its own MiXCR run on the reads, TCRdb lists one record per CDR3 protein. The table has 560,000 or so distinct CDR3 sequences, approximately 17% seen once. The CDR3 has 14 residues. Per the germline V gene, CDR1 is MNHEY and CDR2 is SMNVEV (reference sequence). This entry belongs to a study of T cell repertoires in cytomegalovirus infection. The source of this sequence is a human donor in good health (CMV status not recorded). Some clones in this sample may be carry-over from other donors' samples. The chain carries TRBV27 and TRBJ2-1; TRBD1 matches at 7 bases. The sample taken for sequencing was CD8+ T cells from PBMCs. Written as DNA, the CDR3 is TGTGCCAGCACCCAGGACAGGACCTACAATGAGCAGTTATTC. Its translation is CASTQDRTYNEQLF.